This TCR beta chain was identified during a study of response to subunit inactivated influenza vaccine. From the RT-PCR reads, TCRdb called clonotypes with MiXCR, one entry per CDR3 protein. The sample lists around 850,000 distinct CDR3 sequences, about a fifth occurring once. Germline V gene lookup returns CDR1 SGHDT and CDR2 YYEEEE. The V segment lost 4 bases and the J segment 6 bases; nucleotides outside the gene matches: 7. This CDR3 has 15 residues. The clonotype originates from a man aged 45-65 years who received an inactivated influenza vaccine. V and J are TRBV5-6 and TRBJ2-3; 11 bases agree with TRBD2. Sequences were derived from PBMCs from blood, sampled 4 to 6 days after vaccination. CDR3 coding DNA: TGTGCCAGCAGCACGACTAGCGGGGTCCGGGATACGCAGTATTTT. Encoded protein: CASSTTSGVRDTQYF.